Sequencing of this T cell receptor beta chain was carried out in a study of T cell repertoires in cytomegalovirus infection. Study-level information: The authors used CMV epitopes that were HLA-C-restricted (recently identified) and HLA-B-restricted (well studied). Matching HLA type and CMV infection were both indicated by public TCR beta signatures. Study-wide findings and caveats: HLA-C-restricted CMV clonotypes gave the most frequent clonotype in two of eight donors. Cumulative frequency of public TCR beta families picked out carriers of CMV plus the relevant HLA.

This clonotype was counted ten times or more. Antigen unknown. TCRdb reprocessed the reads via MiXCR and lists one record per CDR3 protein. The sample contains approximately 100,000 distinct CDR3 sequences, roughly 39% of which appear only once. V lost 4 bases and J 0 bases, leaving 7 bases between the germline ends. The germline gives CDR1 LGHDT, CDR2 YNNKEL (reference sequence). The CDR3 sequence is 14 residues long. The origin of this receptor is a human donor in good health (CMV status not recorded). Some clones in this sample may be carry-over from other donors' samples. The sequencing here drew on CD8+ T cells from cultured PBMCs, taken from culture after CMV antigen stimulation. The rearrangement joins TRBV3-1 to TRBJ2-1; tentatively, D is TRBD2 (5 bases). The CDR3 DNA reads TGTGCCAGCAGCCCCGCGGGCTCCTACAATGAGCAGTTCTTC. This gives the protein CASSPAGSYNEQFF.